One sample yielded the 28 T cell receptor beta chains listed below, sequenced in a study of blood T cell repertoires in COVID-19. TCRdb keeps only in-frame clones here, not all; method: immunoSEQ multiplex PCR. The sample has just over 300,000 clones, 70% to 90% seen once. Sequencing was done on a sample of PBMCs or T cells enriched from blood (not recorded which). The receptor source for this set is a woman between 40 and 50 years old who had recovered from COVID-19.

V is TRBV6-5 and J is TRBJ1-4, with 7 nucleotides matching TRBD1. V was pared by 2 bases and J by 8 bases, with 11 bases of the junction left unmatched. Looked up from germline, CDR1 is MNHEY and CDR2 is SVGAGI. The CDR3 loop spans 16 amino acids. Here the CDR3 reads CASSYPGQAVEEKLFF. The CDR3 nucleotides read TGTGCCAGCAGTTACCCCGGACAGGCTGTAGAAGAAAAACTGTTTTTT.

This chain connects TRBV24-1 to TRBJ1-2; TRBD1 matches at 7 bases. Germline assignment: CDR1 KGHDR and CDR2 SFDVKD. CDR3 length: 14 residues. V dropped 4 bases and J dropped 5; count of bases not matched to a gene: 6. Here the CDR3 DNA reads TGTGCCACCAGTGACCAGGGGGAGGATTATGGCTACACCTTC. Protein: CATSDQGEDYGYTF.

This chain joins TRBV20-1 and TRBJ2-1, with TRBD2 matching over 9 bases. CDR1 is DFQATT and CDR2 is SNEGSKA in the germline V gene (reference sequence). This CDR3 spans 16 amino acids. Trimming removed 3 bases from V and 7 bases from J; junction bases left unmatched: 13. The CDR3 DNA sequence: TGCAGTGCTAGTCCCCAAGCGGGAGGACCCAGGAATGAGCAGTTCTTC. This encodes CSASPQAGGPRNEQFF.

V usage is TRBV5-3 and J usage is TRBJ2-4; 11 positions match TRBD1. TRBV5-3 is treated as an ORF (open reading frame) with a function not yet certain. V dropped 3 bases and J dropped 0; count of bases not matched to a gene: 8. The CDR3 is made up of 18 amino acids. Here the CDR3 DNA reads TGTGCCAGAAGCTCCCGGACAGGGGGCGGGAAAGCCAAAAACATTCAGTACTTC. Its translation: CARSSRTGGGKAKNIQYF.

This chain uses TRBV7-8 with TRBJ2-7; TRBD1 matches 8 bases. Germline V CDR1 and CDR2: SGHVS, FQNEAQ. The CDR3 is 14 amino acids. The V and J ends lost 5 bases and 7 bases, in that order; junction bases with no gene match: 10. The CDR3 nucleotides are TGTGCCAGCAGCCCAGACAGGGGCTTAGGGGAGCAGTACTTC. Amino acids: CASSPDRGLGEQYF. The full variable domain, in which reference TRBV7-8 and TRBJ2-7 provide the parts outside the CDR3, is GAGVSQSPRYKVAKRGQDVALRCDPISGHVSLFWYQQALGQGPEFLTYFQNEAQLDKSGLPSDRFFAERPEGSVSTLKIQRTQQEDSAVYLCASSPDRGLGEQYFGPGTRLTVT.

This chain links TRBV12-3 or TRBV12-4 with TRBJ1-2; the D gene is possibly TRBD1 (5 bases). The CDR3 runs 13 residues. V lost 5 bases to trimming and J lost 4 bases, with 11 bases between them. DNA of the CDR3: TGTGCCAGCAGTCCAGGGAACTTCTATGGCTACACCTTC. Translation gives CASSPGNFYGYTF.

The rearrangement links TRBV5-4 to TRBJ2-7, with 10 bases that match TRBD2. The CDR3 covers 14 residues. Losses at the gene ends were 5 bases for V and 5 bases for J; bases not matched to a gene: 7. The germline gives CDR1 SGHNT, CDR2 YYREEE (reference sequence). DNA for the CDR3: TGTGCCAGCAGTCCTGACAGCGGGAGGGACGAGCAGTACTTC. Its protein product is CASSPDSGRDEQYF. The full variable domain, rest sourced from reference TRBV5-4 and TRBJ2-7, is ETGVTQSPTHLIKTRGQQVTLRCSSQSGHNTVSWYQQALGQGPQFIFQYYREEENGRGNFPPRFSGLQFPNYSSELNVNALELDDSALYLCASSPDSGRDEQYFGPGTRLTVT.

The chain uses TRBV3-1 (or the pseudogene TRBV3-2) and TRBJ1-1; D is unclear. In germline, CDR1 is LGHDT, CDR2 YNNKEL (reference sequence). Between the trimmed V and J ends, which lost 4 bases and 3 bases, there was a span of 12 bases. The CDR3 contains 14 residues. The chain's CDR3 is CASSLREEDTEAFF. In DNA form, the CDR3 reads TGTGCCAGCAGCCTGAGGGAGGAAGACACTGAAGCTTTCTTT.

The rearrangement links TRBV5-5 to TRBJ2-7, with TRBD1 matching 10 bases. V shed 4 bases, J shed 5 bases, and the junction held 15 bases outside the gene matches. The CDR3 loop spans 17 amino acids. Germline values: CDR1 SGHKS, CDR2 YYEKEE (reference sequence). The CDR3 loop reads CASSLRQMDRGFHEQYF. The DNA for the CDR3 is TGTGCCAGCAGCCTGAGGCAAATGGACAGGGGGTTCCACGAGCAGTACTTC.

The chain recombines TRBV30 with TRBJ1-5; D might be TRBD1 (6 bases). From germline, CDR1 is GTSNPN and CDR2 SVGIG (reference sequence). The germline V and J ends were trimmed by 0 bases and 3 bases, with 12 bases remaining between them. This CDR3 contains 15 residues. The CDR3 loop reads CAWSVGAHSNQPQHF. The DNA of the CDR3 is TGTGCCTGGAGTGTGGGGGCCCACTCCAATCAGCCCCAGCATTTT.

The chain couples TRBV6-2 or TRBV6-3 to TRBJ2-5, with D perhaps TRBD1 (6 bases). There are 13 residues in the CDR3. Germline V gene lookup returns CDR1 MNHEY and CDR2 SVGEGT. V was pared by 6 bases and J by 5 bases, with 13 bases between. The CDR3 DNA reads TGTGCCAGCAGCAGGGGTGGTTTTGAGACCCAGTACTTC. Translation gives CASSRGGFETQYF.

This clone was detected once. The rearrangement uses TRBV19 and TRBJ1-1; D might be TRBD1 (5 bases). Germline lookup yields CDR1 LNHDA and CDR2 SQIVND (reference sequence). This CDR3 region has 15 residues. The ends were cut back, 6 bases at V and 2 bases at J, with 16 bases in the middle. The CDR3 nucleotides read TGTGCCAGTAGCTCTATGGGGGGGTCCAACACTGAAGCTTTCTTT. It specifies CASSSMGGSNTEAFF.

The chain has TRBV14 and TRBJ2-7, with TRBD1 as a possible D gene (5 bases). The germline V and J ends were trimmed by 2 bases and 12 bases, with 17 bases remaining between them. Germline CDR1 SGHDN, CDR2 FVKESK. The CDR3 has 13 amino acids. The CDR3 loop is CASSQIDKGSRYF. As DNA, the CDR3 is TGTGCCAGCAGCCAAATCGATAAGGGGTCTCGGTACTTC.

The chain joins TRBV7-8 to TRBJ1-6; 9 bases match TRBD1. The CDR3 length is 14 residues. Germline assignment: CDR1 SGHVS and CDR2 FQNEAQ. The J segment lost 7 bases and the V segment lost 4 bases, leaving 2 bases of the junction unmatched. CDR3 nucleotide sequence: TGTGCCAGCAGCTATGGGACAGGGAATTCACCCCTCCACTTT. Its translation is CASSYGTGNSPLHF.

The chain links TRBV5-6 to TRBJ1-1; no clear D gene. V was clipped by 4 bases and J by 0 bases, with 13 bases between them. Germline V CDR1 and CDR2: SGHDT, YYEEEE. This CDR3 contains 15 residues. The CDR3 sequence: CASSRLQELNTEAFF. DNA for the CDR3: TGTGCCAGCAGCCGCCTCCAGGAATTGAACACTGAAGCTTTCTTT.

The CDR3 DNA is TGCGCCAGCAGTCCAAGTATAGGGGAGAACACTGAAGCTTTCTTT. Encoded protein: CASSPSIGENTEAFF. V usage is TRBV4-1 and J usage is TRBJ1-1; TRBD1 is a possible D gene (5 bases). This CDR3 is built from 15 residues. Trimming shortened V by 6 bases and J by 1 base, and 15 bases separated the two germline ends. The germline V gene has CDR1 MGHRA and CDR2 YSYEKL.

The V and J genes are TRBV12-3 or TRBV12-4 and TRBJ1-1; D possibly corresponds to TRBD1 (5 bases). The CDR3 length is 13 residues. The V end was cut by 2 bases, the J end by 5 bases, with 9 bases between. DNA of the CDR3: TGTGCCAGCAGTTTAACCCAGGGTACTGAAGCTTTCTTT. Translation: CASSLTQGTEAFF.

This chain joins TRBV30 and TRBJ1-5; D is unresolved. Looked up from germline, CDR1 is GTSNPN and CDR2 is SVGIG (reference sequence). Trimming shortened V by 3 bases and J by 3 bases, and 12 bases separated the two germline ends. CDR3 length: 14 amino acids. Here the CDR3 DNA reads TGTGCCTGGAGGCTAGCAGGCCACAATCAGCCCCAGCATTTT. Translating it yields CAWRLAGHNQPQHF.

This sequence joins TRBV10-3 and TRBJ2-1, with TRBD2 matching over 9 bases. Germline assignment: CDR1 ENHRY and CDR2 SYGVKD. This CDR3 has 14 amino acids. Losses at the gene ends were 6 bases for V and 3 bases for J; bases not matched to a gene: 3. The CDR3 DNA follows: TGTGCCATCAGCAGGACTAGCGACTACAATGAGCAGTTCTTC. As protein: CAISRTSDYNEQFF.

V and J are TRBV7-9 and TRBJ2-1, with D possibly matching TRBD2 (6 bases). Germline V CDR1 and CDR2: SEHNR, FQNEAQ (reference sequence). The CDR3 runs to 16 residues. V gave up 6 bases and J gave up 0 bases, with 15 bases separating them. The CDR3 loop is CASRSPGGISYNEQFF. CDR3 DNA sequence: TGTGCCAGCAGGTCCCCGGGCGGGATCTCCTACAATGAGCAGTTCTTC.

V gene TRBV19 combines with J gene TRBJ1-3, with D perhaps TRBD1 (6 bases). Germline CDR1 reads LNHDA; CDR2 reads SQIVND (reference sequence). Trimming removed 4 bases from V and 0 bases from J, with 10 bases in between. The CDR3 length is 15 residues. The CDR3 coding sequence is TGTGCCAGTAGTAACAGGGCGGGCTCTGGAAACACCATATATTTT. Translation: CASSNRAGSGNTIYF.

The V gene is TRBV6-5, the J gene TRBJ2-7; 9 nucleotides agree with TRBD1. This CDR3 is built from 13 residues. After removal of 7 bases from V and 6 bases from J, the junction contained 7 bases not matched to a gene. The germline gives CDR1 MNHEY, CDR2 SVGAGI. The CDR3 bases are TGTGCCAGCACGTCGAGACAGGGGGTCGAGCAGTACTTC. Residues: CASTSRQGVEQYF.

V gene TRBV19 combines with J gene TRBJ2-7; the D is unclear. There are 14 residues in the CDR3. Germline values: CDR1 LNHDA, CDR2 SQIVND (reference sequence). V gave up 6 bases and J gave up 0 bases, with 12 bases separating them. As DNA, the CDR3 is TGTGCCAGTAGGAGTCTAGAAAGCTCCTACGAGCAGTACTTC. Protein: CASRSLESSYEQYF. Together with reference TRBV19 and TRBJ2-7, the CDR3 gives the full variable domain: DGGITQSPKYLFRKEGQNVTLSCEQNLNHDAMYWYRQDPGQGLRLIYYSQIVNDFQKGDIAEGYSVSREKKESFPLTVTSAQKNPTAFYLCASRSLESSYEQYFGPGTRLTVT.

The rearrangement uses TRBV5-1 and TRBJ2-1; 8 bases agree with TRBD2. CDR1 is SGHRS and CDR2 is YFSETQ in the germline V gene. This CDR3 contains 14 residues. V was pared by 0 bases and J by 6 bases, with 2 bases of the junction left unmatched. CDR3 region: CASSLVGLVNEQFF. In nucleotides, the CDR3 is TGCGCCAGCAGCTTGGTGGGACTAGTCAATGAGCAGTTCTTC.

This clone was counted a single time. The V and J genes are TRBV9 and TRBJ1-2, with 7 bases identical to TRBD1. The CDR3 is made up of 14 amino acids. Trimming removed 4 bases from V and 3 bases from J; junction bases left unmatched: 6. Germline CDR1 and CDR2: SGDLS and YYNGEE. The CDR3 region is CASSPPTGHYGYTF. CDR3 sequence (DNA): TGTGCCAGCAGCCCTCCGACAGGGCACTATGGCTACACCTTC.

The chain combines TRBV12-3 or TRBV12-4 with TRBJ2-5, with TRBD1 matching over 8 bases. The CDR3 has 13 amino acids. V shed 2 bases, J shed 4 bases, and the junction held 0 bases outside the gene matches. The CDR3: CASSLTGGETQYF. The DNA of the CDR3 is TGTGCCAGCAGTTTAACAGGGGGAGAGACCCAGTACTTC.

The chain recombines TRBV15 with TRBJ2-7, with 7 bases lining up with TRBD1. The CDR3 is 17 residues long. Germline V gene sequence: CDR1 LNHNV, CDR2 YYDKDF (reference sequence). J was trimmed by 2 bases and V by 0 bases; bases with no gene match: 10. The CDR3 DNA is TGTGCCACCAGCAGAGATGTTACTTCGACAGGGACCTACGAGCAGTACTTC. Its translation: CATSRDVTSTGTYEQYF.

The rearrangement links TRBV30 to TRBJ2-5; D may be TRBD1 (6 bases). Per germline, CDR1 GTSNPN and CDR2 SVGIG (reference sequence). CDR3 length equals 15 residues. The V end was cut by 3 bases, the J end by 0 bases, with 14 bases between. This chain's CDR3 is CAWRGAGAYQETQYF. CDR3 coding DNA: TGTGCCTGGAGGGGGGCAGGGGCGTACCAAGAGACCCAGTACTTC.